This T cell receptor (beta chain) was documented in a study of blood T cell repertoires in COVID-19. With 0 bases clipped from V and 3 bases from J, the junction kept 4 bases outside the gene matches. The germline CDR1 and CDR2 sequences are MNHEY and SVGAGI. This CDR3 contains 16 residues. Libraries were prepared by immunoSEQ multiplex PCR; TCRdb keeps only in-frame clonotypes and omits some of them. Seen here are more than 55,000 clones, under 85% observed once, and the top ten hold roughly 3.2%. The rearrangement joins TRBV6-5 to TRBJ2-7, with 11 bases aligning to TRBD2. This sequence originates from a man between 60 and 70 years old with acute or convalescent COVID-19. The sequenced material came from peripheral blood. DNA for the CDR3: TGTGCCAGCAGTTACTCGCTAGCGGGGGGCTTCTACGAGCAGTACTTC. It codes for CASSYSLAGGFYEQYF.